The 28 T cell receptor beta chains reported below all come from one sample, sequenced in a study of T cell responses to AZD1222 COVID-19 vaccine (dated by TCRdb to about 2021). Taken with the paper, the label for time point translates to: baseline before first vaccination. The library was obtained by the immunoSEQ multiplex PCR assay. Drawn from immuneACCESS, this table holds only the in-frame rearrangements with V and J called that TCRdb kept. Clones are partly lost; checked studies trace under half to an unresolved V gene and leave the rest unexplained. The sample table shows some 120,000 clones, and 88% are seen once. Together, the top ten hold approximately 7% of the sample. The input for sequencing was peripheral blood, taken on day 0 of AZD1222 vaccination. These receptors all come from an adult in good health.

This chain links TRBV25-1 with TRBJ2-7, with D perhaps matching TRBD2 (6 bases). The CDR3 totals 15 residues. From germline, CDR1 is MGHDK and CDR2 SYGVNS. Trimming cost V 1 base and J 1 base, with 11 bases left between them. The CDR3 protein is CASSEFGGTSYEQYF. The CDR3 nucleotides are TGTGCCAGCAGTGAATTCGGCGGGACTTCCTACGAGCAGTACTTC.

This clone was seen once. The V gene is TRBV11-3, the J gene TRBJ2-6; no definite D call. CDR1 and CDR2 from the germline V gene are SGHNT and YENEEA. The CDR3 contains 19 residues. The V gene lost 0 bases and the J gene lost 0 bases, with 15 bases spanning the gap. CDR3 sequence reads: CASSLDHGGVYSGANVLTF. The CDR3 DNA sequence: TGTGCCAGCAGCTTAGATCACGGCGGAGTATACTCTGGGGCCAACGTCCTGACTTTC.

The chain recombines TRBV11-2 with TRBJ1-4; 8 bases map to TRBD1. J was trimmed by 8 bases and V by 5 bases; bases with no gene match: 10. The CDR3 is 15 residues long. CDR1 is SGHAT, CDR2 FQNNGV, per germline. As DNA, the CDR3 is TGTGCCAGCAGCAAAGCCGGGACAGGAAGAGAAAAACTGTTTTTT. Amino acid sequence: CASSKAGTGREKLFF.

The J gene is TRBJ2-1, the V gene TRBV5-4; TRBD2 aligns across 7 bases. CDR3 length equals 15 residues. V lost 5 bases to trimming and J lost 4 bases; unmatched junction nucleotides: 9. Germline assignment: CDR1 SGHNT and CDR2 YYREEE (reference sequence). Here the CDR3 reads CASSPDGRSYNEQFF. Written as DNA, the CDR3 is TGTGCCAGCAGTCCCGACGGGAGGTCTTACAATGAGCAGTTCTTC.

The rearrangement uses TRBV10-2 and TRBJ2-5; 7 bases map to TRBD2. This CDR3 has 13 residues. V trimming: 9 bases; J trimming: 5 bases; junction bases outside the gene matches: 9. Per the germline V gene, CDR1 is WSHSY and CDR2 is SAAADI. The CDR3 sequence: CASLSRGGETQYF. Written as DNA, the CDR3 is TGCGCCAGTCTCTCCCGCGGGGGTGAGACCCAGTACTTC.

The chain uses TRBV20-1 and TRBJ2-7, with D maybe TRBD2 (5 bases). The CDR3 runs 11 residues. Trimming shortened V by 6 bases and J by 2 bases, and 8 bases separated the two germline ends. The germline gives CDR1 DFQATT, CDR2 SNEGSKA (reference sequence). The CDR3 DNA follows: TGCAGTGCCGGGGATACCTACGAGCAGTACTTC. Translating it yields CSAGDTYEQYF.

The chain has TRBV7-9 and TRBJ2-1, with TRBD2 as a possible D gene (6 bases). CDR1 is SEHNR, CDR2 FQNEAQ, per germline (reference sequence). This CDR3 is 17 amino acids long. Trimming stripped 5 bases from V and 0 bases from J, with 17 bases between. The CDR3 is CASSHPRAGSSYNEQFF. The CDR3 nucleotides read TGTGCCAGCAGCCATCCGCGGGCGGGAAGCTCCTACAATGAGCAGTTCTTC.

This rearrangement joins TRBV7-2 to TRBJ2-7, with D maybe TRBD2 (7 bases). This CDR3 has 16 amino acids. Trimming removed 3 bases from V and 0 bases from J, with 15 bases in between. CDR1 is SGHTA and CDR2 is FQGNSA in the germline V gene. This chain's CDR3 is CASSLTAGARSYEQYF. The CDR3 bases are TGTGCCAGCAGCTTGACGGCGGGGGCCCGCTCCTACGAGCAGTACTTC.

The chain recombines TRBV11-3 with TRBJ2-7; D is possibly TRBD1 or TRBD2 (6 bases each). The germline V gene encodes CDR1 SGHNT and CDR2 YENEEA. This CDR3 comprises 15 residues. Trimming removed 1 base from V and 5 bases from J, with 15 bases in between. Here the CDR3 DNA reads TGTGCCAGCAGCTTAGCGCGAGGGGGGCGGGACGAGCAGTACTTC. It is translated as CASSLARGGRDEQYF.

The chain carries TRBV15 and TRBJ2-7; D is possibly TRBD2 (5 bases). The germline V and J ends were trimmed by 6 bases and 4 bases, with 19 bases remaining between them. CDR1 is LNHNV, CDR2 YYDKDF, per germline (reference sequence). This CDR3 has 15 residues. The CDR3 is CATSLPSRAGYEQYF. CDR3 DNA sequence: TGTGCCACCAGTCTCCCGTCCCGGGCGGGTTACGAGCAGTACTTC.

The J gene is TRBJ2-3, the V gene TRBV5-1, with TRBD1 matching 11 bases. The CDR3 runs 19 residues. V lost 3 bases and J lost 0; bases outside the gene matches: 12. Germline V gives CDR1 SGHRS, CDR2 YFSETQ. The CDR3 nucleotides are TGCGCCAGCAGCTGGGATGGGACAGGGGGTTACTCTAGCACAGATACGCAGTATTTT. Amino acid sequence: CASSWDGTGGYSSTDTQYF.

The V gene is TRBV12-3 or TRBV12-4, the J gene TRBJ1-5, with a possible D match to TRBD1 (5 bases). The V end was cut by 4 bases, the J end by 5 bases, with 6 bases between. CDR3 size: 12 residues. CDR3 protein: CASSSGDQPQHF. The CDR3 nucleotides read TGTGCCAGCAGTTCGGGGGATCAGCCCCAGCATTTT.

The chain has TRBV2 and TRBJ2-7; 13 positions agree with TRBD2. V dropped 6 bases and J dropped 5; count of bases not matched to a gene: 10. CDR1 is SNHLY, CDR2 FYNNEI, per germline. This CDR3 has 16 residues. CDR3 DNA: TGTGCCAGCAGCCCGGGACTAGCGGGGACGACTCACGAGCAGTACTTC. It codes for CASSPGLAGTTHEQYF.

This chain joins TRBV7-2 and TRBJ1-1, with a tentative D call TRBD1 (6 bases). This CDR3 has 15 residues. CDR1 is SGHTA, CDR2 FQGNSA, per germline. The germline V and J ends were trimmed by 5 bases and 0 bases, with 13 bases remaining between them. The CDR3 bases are TGTGCCAGCAGCCCAACGACAGGTCTGAACACTGAAGCTTTCTTT. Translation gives CASSPTTGLNTEAFF. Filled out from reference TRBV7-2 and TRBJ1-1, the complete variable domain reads GAGVSQSPSNKVTEKGKDVELRCDPISGHTALYWYRQSLGQGLEFLIYFQGNSAPDKSGLPSDRFSAERTGGSVSTLTIQRTQQEDSAVYLCASSPTTGLNTEAFFGQGTRLTVV.

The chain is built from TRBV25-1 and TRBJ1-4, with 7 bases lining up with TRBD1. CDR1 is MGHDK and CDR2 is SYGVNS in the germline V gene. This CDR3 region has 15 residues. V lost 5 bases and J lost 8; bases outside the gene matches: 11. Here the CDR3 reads CASSTGHQGGEKLFF. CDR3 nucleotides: TGTGCCAGCAGTACCGGGCACCAGGGGGGGGAAAAACTGTTTTTT.

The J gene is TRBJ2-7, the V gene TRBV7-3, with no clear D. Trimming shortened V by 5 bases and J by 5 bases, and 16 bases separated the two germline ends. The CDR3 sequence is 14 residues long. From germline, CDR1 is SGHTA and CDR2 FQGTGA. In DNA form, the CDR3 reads TGTGCCAGCAGCCCCGGCGTGGCCCGGGACGAGCAGTACTTC. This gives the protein CASSPGVARDEQYF.

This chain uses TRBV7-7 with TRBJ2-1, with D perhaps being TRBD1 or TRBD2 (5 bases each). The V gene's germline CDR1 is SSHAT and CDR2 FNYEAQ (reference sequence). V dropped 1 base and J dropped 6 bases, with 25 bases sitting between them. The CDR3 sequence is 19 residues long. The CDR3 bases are TGTGCCAGCAGCTTAGTAGCCATTCCGGGACCTACAATGGGCAATGAGCAGTTCTTC. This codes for CASSLVAIPGPTMGNEQFF.

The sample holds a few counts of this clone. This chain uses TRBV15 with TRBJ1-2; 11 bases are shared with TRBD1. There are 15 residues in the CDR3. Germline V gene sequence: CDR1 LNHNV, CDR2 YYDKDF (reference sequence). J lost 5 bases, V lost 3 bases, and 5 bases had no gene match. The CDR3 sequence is CATSSRDRGSYGYTF. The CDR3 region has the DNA TGTGCCACCAGCAGCCGGGACAGGGGGTCGTATGGCTACACCTTC.

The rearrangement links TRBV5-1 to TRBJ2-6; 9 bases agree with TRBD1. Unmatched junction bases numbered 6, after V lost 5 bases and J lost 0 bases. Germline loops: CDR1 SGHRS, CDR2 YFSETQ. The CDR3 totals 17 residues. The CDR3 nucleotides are TGCGCCAGCAGTTCCGGGACAGGGACCTCTGGGGCCAACGTCCTGACTTTC. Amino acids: CASSSGTGTSGANVLTF. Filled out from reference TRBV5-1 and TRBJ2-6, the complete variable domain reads KAGVTQTPRYLIKTRGQQVTLSCSPISGHRSVSWYQQTPGQGLQFLFEYFSETQRNKGNFPGRFSGRQFSNSRSEMNVSTLELGDSALYLCASSSGTGTSGANVLTFGAGSRLTVL.

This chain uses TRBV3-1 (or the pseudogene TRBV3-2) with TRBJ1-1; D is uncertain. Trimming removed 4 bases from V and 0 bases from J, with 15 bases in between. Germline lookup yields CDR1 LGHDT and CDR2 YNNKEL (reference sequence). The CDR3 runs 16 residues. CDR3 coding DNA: TGTGCCAGCAGCCCCAGGAGGGCATCCATGAACACTGAAGCTTTCTTT. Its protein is CASSPRRASMNTEAFF.

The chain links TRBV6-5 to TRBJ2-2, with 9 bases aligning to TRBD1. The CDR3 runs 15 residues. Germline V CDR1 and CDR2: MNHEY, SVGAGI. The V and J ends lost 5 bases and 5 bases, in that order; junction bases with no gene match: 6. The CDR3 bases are TGTGCCAGCAGTCTTTGGGACAGGGAAACCGGGGAGCTGTTTTTT. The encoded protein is CASSLWDRETGELFF.

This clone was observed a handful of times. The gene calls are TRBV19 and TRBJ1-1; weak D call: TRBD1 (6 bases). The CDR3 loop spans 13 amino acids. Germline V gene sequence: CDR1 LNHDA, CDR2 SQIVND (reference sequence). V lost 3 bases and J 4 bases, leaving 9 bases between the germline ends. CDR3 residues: CASSMQGTTEAFF. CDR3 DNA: TGTGCCAGTAGTATGCAGGGGACCACTGAAGCTTTCTTT.

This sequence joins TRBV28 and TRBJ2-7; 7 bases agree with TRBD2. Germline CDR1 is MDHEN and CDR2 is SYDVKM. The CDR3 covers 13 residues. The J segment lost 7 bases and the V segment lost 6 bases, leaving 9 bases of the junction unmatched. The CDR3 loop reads CASRRGGTGEQYF. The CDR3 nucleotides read TGTGCCAGCAGGCGCGGGGGAACGGGAGAGCAGTACTTC.

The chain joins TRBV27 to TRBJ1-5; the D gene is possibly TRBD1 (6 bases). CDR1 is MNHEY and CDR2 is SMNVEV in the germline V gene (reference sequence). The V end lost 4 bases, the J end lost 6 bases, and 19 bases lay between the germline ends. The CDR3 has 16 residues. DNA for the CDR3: TGTGCCAGCAGTTCCGGGACATTGGCGTTGGGTCAGCCCCAGCATTTT. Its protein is CASSSGTLALGQPQHF.

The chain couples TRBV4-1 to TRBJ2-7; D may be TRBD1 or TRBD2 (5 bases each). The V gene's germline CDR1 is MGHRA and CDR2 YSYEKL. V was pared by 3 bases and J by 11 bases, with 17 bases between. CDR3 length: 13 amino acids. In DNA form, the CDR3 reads TGCGCCAGCAGCCACGGACTCGACAGAACGAAGTACTTC. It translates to CASSHGLDRTKYF.

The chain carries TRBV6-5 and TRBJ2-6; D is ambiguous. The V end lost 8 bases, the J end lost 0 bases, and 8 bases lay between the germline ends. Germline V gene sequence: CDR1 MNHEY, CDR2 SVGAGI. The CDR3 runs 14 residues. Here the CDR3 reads CASADTSGANVLTF. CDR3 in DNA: TGTGCCAGCGCCGACACCTCTGGGGCCAACGTCCTGACTTTC.

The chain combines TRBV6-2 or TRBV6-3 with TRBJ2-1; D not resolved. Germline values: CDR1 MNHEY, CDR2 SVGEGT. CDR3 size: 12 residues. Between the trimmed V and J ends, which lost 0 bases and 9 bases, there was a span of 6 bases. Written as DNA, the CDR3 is TGTGCCAGCAGTTACTCAGGTGTTGAGCAGTTCTTC. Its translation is CASSYSGVEQFF.

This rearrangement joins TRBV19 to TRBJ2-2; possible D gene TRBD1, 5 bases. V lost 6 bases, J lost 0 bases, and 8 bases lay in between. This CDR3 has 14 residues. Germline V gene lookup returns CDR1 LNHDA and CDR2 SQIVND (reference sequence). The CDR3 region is CASRTASNTGELFF. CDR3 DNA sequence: TGTGCCAGTAGGACAGCCTCGAACACCGGGGAGCTGTTTTTT.